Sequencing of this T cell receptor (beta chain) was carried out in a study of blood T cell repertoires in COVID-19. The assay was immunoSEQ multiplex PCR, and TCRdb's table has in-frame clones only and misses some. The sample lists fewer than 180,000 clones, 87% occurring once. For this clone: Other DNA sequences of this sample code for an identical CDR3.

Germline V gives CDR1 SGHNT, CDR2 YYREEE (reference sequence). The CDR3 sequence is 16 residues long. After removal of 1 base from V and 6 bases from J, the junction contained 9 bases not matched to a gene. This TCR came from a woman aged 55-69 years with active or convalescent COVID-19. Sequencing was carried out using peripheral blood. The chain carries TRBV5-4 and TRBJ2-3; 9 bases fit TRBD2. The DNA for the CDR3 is TGTGCCAGCAGCTTGTCCGGCGGGGGGGCCGGGGATACGCAGTATTTT. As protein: CASSLSGGGAGDTQYF.